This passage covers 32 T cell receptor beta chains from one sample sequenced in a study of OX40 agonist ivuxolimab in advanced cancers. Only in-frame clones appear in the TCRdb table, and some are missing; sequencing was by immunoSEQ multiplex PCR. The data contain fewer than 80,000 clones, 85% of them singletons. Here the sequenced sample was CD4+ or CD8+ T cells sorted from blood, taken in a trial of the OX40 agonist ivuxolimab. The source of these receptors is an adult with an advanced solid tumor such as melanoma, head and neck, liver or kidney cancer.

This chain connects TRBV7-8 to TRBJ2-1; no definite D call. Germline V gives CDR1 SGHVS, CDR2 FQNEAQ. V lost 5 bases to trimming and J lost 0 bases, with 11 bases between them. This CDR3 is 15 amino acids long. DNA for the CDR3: TGTGCCAGCAGCAAGGGTCGAAGCTCCTACAATGAGCAGTTCTTC. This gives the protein CASSKGRSSYNEQFF.

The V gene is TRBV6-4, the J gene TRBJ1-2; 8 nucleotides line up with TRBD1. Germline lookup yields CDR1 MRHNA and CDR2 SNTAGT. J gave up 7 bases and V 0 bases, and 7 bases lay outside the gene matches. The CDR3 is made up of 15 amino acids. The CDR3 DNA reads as TGTGCCAGCAGTGACTCTGCGACAGGGGCACTTGGCTACACCTTC. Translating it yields CASSDSATGALGYTF.

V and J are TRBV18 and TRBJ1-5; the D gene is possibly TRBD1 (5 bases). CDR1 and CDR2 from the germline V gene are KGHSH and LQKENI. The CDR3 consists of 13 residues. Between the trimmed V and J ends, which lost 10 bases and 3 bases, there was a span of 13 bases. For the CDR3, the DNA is TGTGCCACCCAGGGACGTCTCAATCAGCCCCAGCATTTT. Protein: CATQGRLNQPQHF.

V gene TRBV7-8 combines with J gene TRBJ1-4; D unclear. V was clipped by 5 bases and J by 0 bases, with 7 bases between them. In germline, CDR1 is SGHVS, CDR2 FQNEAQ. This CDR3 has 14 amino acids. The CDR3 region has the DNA TGTGCCAGCAGCGGACGGGCAACTAATGAAAAACTGTTTTTT. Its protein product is CASSGRATNEKLFF.

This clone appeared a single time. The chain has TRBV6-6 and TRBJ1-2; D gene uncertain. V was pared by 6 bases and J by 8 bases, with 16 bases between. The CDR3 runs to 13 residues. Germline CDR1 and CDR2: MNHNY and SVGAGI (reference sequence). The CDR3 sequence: CASRDVLANGYTF. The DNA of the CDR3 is TGTGCCAGCAGGGACGTTCTGGCTAACGGCTACACCTTC.

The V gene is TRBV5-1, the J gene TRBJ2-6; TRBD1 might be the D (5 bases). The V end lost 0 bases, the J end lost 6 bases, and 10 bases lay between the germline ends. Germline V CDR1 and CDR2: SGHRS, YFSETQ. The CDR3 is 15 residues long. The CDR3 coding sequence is TGCGCCAGCAGCTTGGAGGGGCGCGTGGCCAACGTCCTGACTTTC. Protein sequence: CASSLEGRVANVLTF.

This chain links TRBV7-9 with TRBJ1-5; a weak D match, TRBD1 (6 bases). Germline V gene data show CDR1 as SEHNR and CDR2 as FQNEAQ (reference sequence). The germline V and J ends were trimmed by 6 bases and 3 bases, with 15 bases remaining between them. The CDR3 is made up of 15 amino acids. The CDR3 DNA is TGTGCCAGCAGTTACACCGGACAGACCAATCAGCCCCAGCATTTT. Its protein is CASSYTGQTNQPQHF.

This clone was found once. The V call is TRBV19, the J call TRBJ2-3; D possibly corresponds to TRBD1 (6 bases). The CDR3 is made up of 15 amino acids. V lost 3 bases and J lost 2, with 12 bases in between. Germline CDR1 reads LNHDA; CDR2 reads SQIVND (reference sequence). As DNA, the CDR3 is TGTGCCAGTAGTATCCCTCCAGGGGACACAGATACGCAGTATTTT. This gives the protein CASSIPPGDTDTQYF.

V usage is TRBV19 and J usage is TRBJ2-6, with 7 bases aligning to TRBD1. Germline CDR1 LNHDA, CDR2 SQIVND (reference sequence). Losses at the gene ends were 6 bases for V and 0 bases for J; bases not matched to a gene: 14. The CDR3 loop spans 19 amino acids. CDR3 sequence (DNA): TGTGCCAGTAGCCTTCAGGCCGGGACAGTGAGCTCTGGGGCCAACGTCCTGACTTTC. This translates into CASSLQAGTVSSGANVLTF.

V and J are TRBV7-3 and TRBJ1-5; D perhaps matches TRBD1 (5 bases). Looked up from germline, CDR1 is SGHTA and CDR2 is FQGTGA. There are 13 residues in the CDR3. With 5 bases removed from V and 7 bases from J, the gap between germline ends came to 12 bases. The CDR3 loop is CASSPGPLQPQHF. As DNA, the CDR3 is TGTGCCAGCAGCCCGGGACCTTTGCAGCCCCAGCATTTT.

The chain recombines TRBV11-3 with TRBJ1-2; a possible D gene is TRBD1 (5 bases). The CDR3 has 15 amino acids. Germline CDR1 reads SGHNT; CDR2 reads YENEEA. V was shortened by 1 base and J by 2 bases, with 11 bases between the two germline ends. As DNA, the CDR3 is TGTGCCAGCAGCTTAGGTGGGGGACCGAACTATGGCTACACCTTC. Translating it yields CASSLGGGPNYGYTF.

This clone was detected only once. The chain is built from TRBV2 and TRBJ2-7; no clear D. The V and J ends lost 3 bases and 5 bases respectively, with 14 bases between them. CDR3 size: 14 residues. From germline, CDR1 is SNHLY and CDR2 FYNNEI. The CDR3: CASSDRRPIDEQYF. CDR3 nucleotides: TGTGCCAGCAGTGACCGACGGCCTATAGACGAGCAGTACTTC. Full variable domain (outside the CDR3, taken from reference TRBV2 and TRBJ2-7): EPEVTQTPSHQVTQMGQEVILRCVPISNHLYFYWYRQILGQKVEFLVSFYNNEISEKSEIFDDQFSVERPDGSNFTLKIRSTKLEDSAMYFCASSDRRPIDEQYFGPGTRLTVT.

CDR3 nucleotides: TGTGCCAGCAGCCCAAGGGGGGAATTCTCTGGAAACACCATATATTTT. Amino acids: CASSPRGEFSGNTIYF. This sequence joins TRBV9 and TRBJ1-3, with D maybe TRBD1 (6 bases). The V end lost 4 bases, the J end lost 0 bases, and 14 bases lay between the germline ends. Germline assignment: CDR1 SGDLS and CDR2 YYNGEE. This CDR3 has 16 residues.

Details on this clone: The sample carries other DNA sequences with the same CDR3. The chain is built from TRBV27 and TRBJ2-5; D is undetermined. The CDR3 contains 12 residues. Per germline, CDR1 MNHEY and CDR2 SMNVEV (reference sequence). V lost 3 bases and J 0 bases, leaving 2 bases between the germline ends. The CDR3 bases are TGTGCCAGCAGTTTGGACCAAGAGACCCAGTACTTC. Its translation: CASSLDQETQYF.

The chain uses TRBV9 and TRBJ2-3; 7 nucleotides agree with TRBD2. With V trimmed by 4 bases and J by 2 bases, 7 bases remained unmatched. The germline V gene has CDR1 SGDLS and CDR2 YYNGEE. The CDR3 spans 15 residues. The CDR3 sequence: CASSPGGDYTDTQYF. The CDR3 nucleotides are TGTGCCAGCAGCCCCGGTGGGGACTACACAGATACGCAGTATTTT.

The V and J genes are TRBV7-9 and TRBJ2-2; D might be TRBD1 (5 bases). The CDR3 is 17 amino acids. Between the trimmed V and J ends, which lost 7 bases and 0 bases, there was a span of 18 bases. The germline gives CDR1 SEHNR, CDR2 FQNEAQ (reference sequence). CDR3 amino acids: CASTPASRTSNTGELFF. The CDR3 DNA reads TGTGCCAGCACCCCTGCCAGTAGGACATCGAACACCGGGGAGCTGTTTTTT.

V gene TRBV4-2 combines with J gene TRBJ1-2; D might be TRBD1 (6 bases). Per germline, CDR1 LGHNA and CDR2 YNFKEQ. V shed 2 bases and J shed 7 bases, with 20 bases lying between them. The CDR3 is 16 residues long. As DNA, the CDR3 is TGTGCCAGCAGCCAACCCCCGGGGGGGGCTGTTGGTGGCTACACCTTC. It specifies CASSQPPGGAVGGYTF.

The CDR3 loop is CASSARGPGLGKQNTEAFF. CDR3 bases: TGTGCCAGCAGCGCAAGAGGTCCGGGGTTAGGGAAACAAAACACTGAAGCTTTCTTT. V and J are TRBV11-2 and TRBJ1-1; D is unresolved. The CDR3 consists of 19 residues. V lost 5 bases, J lost 2 bases, and 27 bases lay in between. From germline, CDR1 is SGHAT and CDR2 FQNNGV.

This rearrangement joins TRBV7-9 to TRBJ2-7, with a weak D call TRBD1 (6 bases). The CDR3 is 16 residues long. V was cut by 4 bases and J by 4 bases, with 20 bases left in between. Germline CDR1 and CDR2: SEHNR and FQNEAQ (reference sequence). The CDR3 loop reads CASSSNAGTSPYEQYF. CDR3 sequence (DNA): TGTGCCAGCAGCTCCAACGCCGGGACAAGCCCTTACGAGCAGTACTTC.

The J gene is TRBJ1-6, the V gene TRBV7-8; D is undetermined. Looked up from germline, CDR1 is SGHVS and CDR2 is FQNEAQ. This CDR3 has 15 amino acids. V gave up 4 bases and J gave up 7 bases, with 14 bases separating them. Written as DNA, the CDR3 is TGTGCCAGCAGCTCCTGGACTGGAGCGAATTCACCCCTCCACTTT. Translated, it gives CASSSWTGANSPLHF.

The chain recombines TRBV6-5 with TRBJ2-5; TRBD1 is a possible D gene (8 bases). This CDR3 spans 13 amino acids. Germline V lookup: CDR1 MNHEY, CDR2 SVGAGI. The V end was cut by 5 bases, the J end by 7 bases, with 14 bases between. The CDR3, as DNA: TGTGCCAGCAGTCGACAGGGGAGGGCGACCCAGTACTTC. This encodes CASSRQGRATQYF.

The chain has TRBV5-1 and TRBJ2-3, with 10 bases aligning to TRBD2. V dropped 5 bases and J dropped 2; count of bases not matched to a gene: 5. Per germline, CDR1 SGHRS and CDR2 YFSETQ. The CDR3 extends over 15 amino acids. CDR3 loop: CASSILAGDTDTQYF. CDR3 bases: TGCGCCAGCAGTATCCTAGCGGGGGACACAGATACGCAGTATTTT.

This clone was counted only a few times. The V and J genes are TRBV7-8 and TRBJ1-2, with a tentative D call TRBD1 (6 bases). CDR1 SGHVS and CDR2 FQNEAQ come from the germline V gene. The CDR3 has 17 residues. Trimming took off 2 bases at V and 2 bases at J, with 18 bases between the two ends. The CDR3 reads CASSLLGVGQSNYGYTF. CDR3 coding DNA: TGTGCCAGCAGCTTACTTGGGGTAGGACAGTCCAACTATGGCTACACCTTC.

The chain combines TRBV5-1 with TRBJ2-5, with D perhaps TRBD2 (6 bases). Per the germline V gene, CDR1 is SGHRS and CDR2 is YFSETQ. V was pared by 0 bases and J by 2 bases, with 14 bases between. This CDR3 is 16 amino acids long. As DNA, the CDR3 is TGCGCCAGCAGCTTGGACAGACTAGTTTTACAAGAGACCCAGTACTTC. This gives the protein CASSLDRLVLQETQYF. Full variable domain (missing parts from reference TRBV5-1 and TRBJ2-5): KAGVTQTPRYLIKTRGQQVTLSCSPISGHRSVSWYQQTPGQGLQFLFEYFSETQRNKGNFPGRFSGRQFSNSRSEMNVSTLELGDSALYLCASSLDRLVLQETQYFGPGTRLLVL.

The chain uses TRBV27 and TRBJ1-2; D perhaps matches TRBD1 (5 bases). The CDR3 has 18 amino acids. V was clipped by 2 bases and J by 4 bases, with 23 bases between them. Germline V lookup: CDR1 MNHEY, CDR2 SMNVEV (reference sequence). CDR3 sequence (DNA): TGTGCCAGCAGTTTAAACGGGGTCGGGGCTAGCTCGGGCTATGGCTACACCTTC. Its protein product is CASSLNGVGASSGYGYTF.

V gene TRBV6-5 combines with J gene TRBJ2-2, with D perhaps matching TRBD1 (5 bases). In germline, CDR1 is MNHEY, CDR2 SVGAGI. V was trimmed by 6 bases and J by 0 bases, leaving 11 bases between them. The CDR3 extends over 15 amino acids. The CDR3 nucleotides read TGTGCCAGCAGCCAAGACAGTACGAACACCGGGGAGCTGTTTTTT. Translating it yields CASSQDSTNTGELFF.

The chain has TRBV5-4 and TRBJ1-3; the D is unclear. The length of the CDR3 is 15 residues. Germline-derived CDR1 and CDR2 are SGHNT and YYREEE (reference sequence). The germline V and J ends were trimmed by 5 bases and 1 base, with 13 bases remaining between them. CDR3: CASSPGTHSGNTIYF. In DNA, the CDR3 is TGTGCCAGCAGTCCGGGAACACATTCTGGAAACACCATATATTTT.

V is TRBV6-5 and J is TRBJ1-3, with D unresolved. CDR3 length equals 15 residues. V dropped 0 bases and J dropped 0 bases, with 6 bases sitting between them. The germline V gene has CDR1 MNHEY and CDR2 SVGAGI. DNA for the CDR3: TGTGCCAGCAGTTACTCGTACTACTCTGGAAACACCATATATTTT. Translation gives CASSYSYYSGNTIYF.

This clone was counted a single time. The chain's CDR3 is CASSQGGNPNEKLFF. The CDR3 coding sequence is TGTGCCAGCAGCCAGGGCGGAAATCCGAATGAAAAACTGTTTTTT. The rearrangement joins TRBV7-2 to TRBJ1-4, with a weak D call TRBD1 (5 bases). The germline V gene has CDR1 SGHTA and CDR2 FQGNSA. The CDR3 length is 15 residues. Trimming cost V 5 bases and J 5 bases, with 15 bases left between them.

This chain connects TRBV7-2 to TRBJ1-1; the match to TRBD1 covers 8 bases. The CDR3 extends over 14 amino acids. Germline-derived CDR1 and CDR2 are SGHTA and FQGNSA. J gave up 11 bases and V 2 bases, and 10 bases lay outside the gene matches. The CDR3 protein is CASSLPRQGRTAFF. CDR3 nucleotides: TGTGCCAGCAGCTTACCGAGACAGGGGCGCACGGCTTTCTTT.

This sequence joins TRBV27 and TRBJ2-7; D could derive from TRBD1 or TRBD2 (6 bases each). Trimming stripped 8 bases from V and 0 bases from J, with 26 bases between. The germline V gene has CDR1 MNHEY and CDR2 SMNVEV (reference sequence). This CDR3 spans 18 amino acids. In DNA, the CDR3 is TGTGCCAGCCAAAAAGTAGGGGTAGGGGGGACTGGCTCCTACGAGCAGTACTTC. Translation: CASQKVGVGGTGSYEQYF.

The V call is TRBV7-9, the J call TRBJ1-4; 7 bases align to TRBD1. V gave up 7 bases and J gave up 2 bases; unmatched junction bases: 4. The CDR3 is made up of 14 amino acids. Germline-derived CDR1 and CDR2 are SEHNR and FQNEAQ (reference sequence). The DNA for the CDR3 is TGTGCCAGCAACTCACAGGGGACTAATGAAAAACTGTTTTTT. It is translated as CASNSQGTNEKLFF.